Shown below are 10 T cell receptor beta chains from a single sample sequenced in a study of spatial heterogeneity in lung cancer. Time point specified: sample taken at primary tumor resection. The authors sequenced whole RNA from tumor, nontumor lung or frozen PBMC without sorting. TCRdb ran MiXCR on the 5' RACE reads and lists one entry per CDR3 protein. Of 5,000 to 5,500 distinct CDR3 sequences detected, around a third appear once; the ten largest clones hold around 3.3%. Material: PBMCs, obtained at surgery. Every receptor here comes from a female donor with early-stage non-small cell lung cancer.

This clonotype showed up just once. With the library built for alpha chains, this beta chain is off target and its frequency is not meaningful. The CDR3 sequence: CASSQDPPDYEQYF. CDR3 nucleotides: TGTGCCAGCAGCCAAGATCCGCCAGACTACGAGCAGTACTTC. V gene TRBV4-2 combines with J gene TRBJ2-7; D is ambiguous. This CDR3 is built from 14 residues. V was pared by 0 bases and J by 3 bases, with 9 bases between. Germline CDR1 and CDR2: LGHNA and YNFKEQ.

A note on this clonotype: Little can be read into the size of this beta chain, an off-target read in a library designed for alpha chains. The chain has TRBV11-2 and TRBJ2-3, with D uncertain. With 1 base removed from V and 0 bases from J, the gap between germline ends came to 11 bases. The CDR3 consists of 16 residues. CDR1 and CDR2 from the germline V gene are SGHAT and FQNNGV. The CDR3 loop reads CASSLAWPASTDTQYF. The CDR3 DNA follows: TGTGCCAGCAGCTTAGCTTGGCCTGCCAGCACAGATACGCAGTATTTT.

To note about this clonotype: This beta chain came through as a stray read in a library set up for alpha chains, and its size says little. V and J are TRBV7-8 and TRBJ2-1; D gene unclear. Germline CDR1 SGHVS, CDR2 FQNEAQ. The CDR3 runs 13 residues. V was cut by 5 bases and J by 8 bases, with 13 bases left in between. The CDR3 protein is CASSLPSADEQFF. Here the CDR3 DNA reads TGTGCCAGCAGCCTCCCCTCAGCCGATGAGCAGTTCTTC.

Regarding this clonotype: This beta chain is an off-target read within a library intended for alpha chains, so its frequency means little. The rearrangement uses TRBV5-1 and TRBJ2-7, with D unresolved. Between the trimmed V and J ends, which lost 0 bases and 7 bases, there was a span of 11 bases. Germline loops: CDR1 SGHRS, CDR2 YFSETQ. This CDR3 is built from 13 residues. CDR3: CASSLASAREQYF. CDR3 nucleotides: TGCGCCAGCAGCTTGGCGTCGGCTAGAGAGCAGTACTTC.

This clonotype has a handful of counts. This beta chain appears as a stray read in a library generated for alpha chains; its size is not informative. This chain connects TRBV10-3 to TRBJ2-5; D call uncertain. V lost 8 bases, J lost 4 bases, and 17 bases lay in between. CDR3 length equals 14 residues. Germline assignment: CDR1 ENHRY and CDR2 SYGVKD. Here the CDR3 DNA reads TGTGCCATCTCCTCGCACAGTGAGGTAGAGACCCAGTACTTC. This sequence encodes CAISSHSEVETQYF.

This clonotype turned up a few times. Found in a library prepared for alpha chains, this beta chain is an off-target read, and its abundance has little meaning. This chain connects TRBV11-1 to TRBJ2-2; possible D gene TRBD2, 6 bases. V was cut by 4 bases and J by 7 bases, with 19 bases left in between. Germline V lookup: CDR1 SGHAT, CDR2 FQDESV (reference sequence). CDR3 size: 16 residues. As DNA, the CDR3 is TGTGCCAGCAGCTCGTCGGATAGCGGAGGTCTCGGGGAGCTGTTTTTT. Translating gives CASSSSDSGGLGELFF.

This clonotype was picked up a small number of times. A library made for alpha chains picked up this beta chain off target, so its size means little. This sequence joins TRBV29-1 and TRBJ2-5, with 9 bases matching TRBD1. V lost 6 bases and J lost 2; bases outside the gene matches: 4. Germline V CDR1 and CDR2: SQVTM, ANQGSEA. This CDR3 contains 13 residues. The DNA for the CDR3 is TGCAGCGTGACACAGGGGGCGCAAGAGACCCAGTACTTC. It specifies CSVTQGAQETQYF. The variable domain in full, with the rest retrieved from reference TRBV29-1 and TRBJ2-5, is SAVISQKPSRDICQRGTSLTIQCQVDSQVTMMFWYRQQPGQSLTLIATANQGSEATYESGFVIDKFPISRPNLTFSTLTVSNMSPEDSSIYLCSVTQGAQETQYFGPGTRLLVL.

Details on this clonotype: Since the library was made to target alpha chains, this beta chain is a stray read and its abundance is not meaningful. V and J are TRBV7-2 and TRBJ2-3; tentative D call: TRBD2 (5 bases). The CDR3 is made up of 12 amino acids. The germline V gene encodes CDR1 SGHTA and CDR2 FQGNSA. V shed 4 bases and J shed 7 bases, with 9 bases lying between them. Here the CDR3 reads CASSSRTYTQYF. Written as DNA, the CDR3 is TGTGCCAGCAGCTCCCGGACTTATACGCAGTATTTT.

This clonotype was found a few times. This beta chain came through as a stray read in a library set up for alpha chains, and its size says little. The gene calls are TRBV12-3 or TRBV12-4 and TRBJ2-2, with TRBD2 identical over 8 bases. The CDR3 extends over 15 amino acids. The ends lost 3 bases at V and 4 bases at J; junction bases unmatched: 4. The CDR3 DNA is TGTGCCAGCAGTTTTGGCGGGGGGCGCACCGGGGAGCTGTTTTTT. Encoded protein: CASSFGGGRTGELFF.

Concerning this clonotype itself: This beta chain is an unintended read in a library built for alpha chains; its size means little. The chain carries TRBV11-2 and TRBJ2-2; D is unclear. Germline CDR1 and CDR2: SGHAT and FQNNGV. Trimming stripped 2 bases from V and 7 bases from J, with 8 bases between. This CDR3 comprises 13 residues. CDR3 loop: CASSLRAFGELFF. The CDR3 DNA is TGTGCCAGCAGCTTAAGGGCTTTCGGGGAGCTGTTTTTT.